The source of this TCR beta chain is a study of CD8 T cells in Susac syndrome. Notes on this clonotype: The junction differs from germline at one of its ends, possibly a read error.

The germline V gene encodes CDR1 SGHRS and CDR2 YFSETQ. The CDR3 contains 14 residues. Sequencing of TCR beta was undertaken in CD8+ and CD4+ T cells derived from blood. Matching for age and sex applied to the controls, who were healthy donors. The authors negatively isolated CD8+ and CD4+ T cells and FACS-enriched TEMRA cells. Random hexamers were used to reverse transcribe about 0.45 to 1 ug of RNA. Amplification of the TCR beta CDR3 was carried out by immunoSEQ multiplex PCR, which spanned a total of 54 Vbeta and 13 Jbeta segments. MiXCR was run by TCRdb on the immunoSEQ multiplex PCR reads, yielding one entry per CDR3 protein. The sample includes approximately 160,000 distinct CDR3 sequences, about 93% of them seen just once.

The chain uses TRBV5-1 and TRBJ1-4, with TRBD1 matching over 8 bases. Source material: CD4+ T cells from PBMCs. This clonotype originated in a human donor in good health. The CDR3 DNA is TGTGCCAGCAGCCCTGACAGGGGAAATGAAAAACTGTTTTTT. Translation: CASSPDRGNEKLFF.